One sample yielded the 22 T cell receptor beta chains listed below, sequenced in a study of T-cell reconstitution after alpha-beta-depleted transplantation in children. Unique molecular identifiers featured in how the TCRbeta library was prepared. From the PCR reads, TCRdb called clonotypes with MiXCR, one entry per CDR3 protein. The sample lists about 500,000 distinct CDR3 sequences, approximately 30% seen once, with 2% to 3% in the top ten. Specimen: PBMCs from the stem cell graft donor, collected from the stem cell graft. The receptors derive from a human donor who donated a stem cell graft to a child with aplastic anemia.

The gene calls are TRBV4-3 and TRBJ2-7; 11 nucleotides line up with TRBD2. V shed 4 bases and J 3 bases; nucleotides not matched to a gene: 8. CDR1 is LGHNA, CDR2 YSLEER, per germline. The CDR3 totals 16 residues. CDR3 in amino acids: CASSPNLAGGNYEQYF. The CDR3 DNA sequence: TGCGCCAGCAGCCCTAATCTAGCGGGAGGCAACTACGAGCAGTACTTC.

This clonotype was seen once. The chain joins TRBV11-2 to TRBJ1-1, with 7 bases fitting TRBD1. The CDR3 is made up of 16 amino acids. The germline V gene has CDR1 SGHAT and CDR2 FQNNGV. V lost 5 bases and J lost 5; bases outside the gene matches: 14. CDR3 DNA sequence: TGTGCCAGCAGCCTCGGGGCCACAGGGGATTCGACTGAAGCTTTCTTT. Translating gives CASSLGATGDSTEAFF. The full variable domain, in which reference TRBV11-2 and TRBJ1-1 provide the parts outside the CDR3, is EAGVAQSPRYKIIEKRQSVAFWCNPISGHATLYWYQQILGQGPKLLIQFQNNGVVDDSQLPKDRFSAERLKGVDSTLKIQPAKLEDSAVYLCASSLGATGDSTEAFFGQGTRLTVV.

The V and J genes are TRBV20-1 and TRBJ1-2; no clear D gene. This CDR3 is built from 15 residues. The germline CDR1 and CDR2 sequences are DFQATT and SNEGSKA (reference sequence). V was trimmed by 3 bases and J by 2 bases, leaving 16 bases between them. CDR3: CSASRQPLLNYGYTF. CDR3 coding DNA: TGCAGTGCTAGTCGGCAGCCCTTGCTAAACTATGGCTACACCTTC.

This clonotype came up a few times. The rearrangement links TRBV29-1 to TRBJ1-1; no clear D gene. This CDR3 has 10 amino acids. Trimming removed 8 bases from V and 3 bases from J, with 7 bases in between. Germline V CDR1 and CDR2: SQVTM, ANQGSEA. The CDR3: CSTRDTEAFF. Written as DNA, the CDR3 is TGCAGCACTCGGGACACTGAAGCTTTCTTT.

Many counts were recorded for this clonotype. The chain recombines TRBV6-1 with TRBJ2-7, with D perhaps TRBD2 (5 bases). The CDR3 has 16 amino acids. Trimming removed 2 bases from V and 0 bases from J, with 14 bases in between. The germline gives CDR1 MNHNS, CDR2 SASEGT. Here the CDR3 DNA reads TGTGCCAGCAGTGAATCGGGGTCCGTCGGCTCCTACGAGCAGTACTTC. This translates into CASSESGSVGSYEQYF.

The CDR3 reads CASSPRGTSGTNTKAGELFF. The CDR3 DNA follows: TGTGCCAGCAGCCCGCGGGGGACTAGCGGAACTAATACGAAGGCCGGGGAGCTGTTTTTT. The V and J genes are TRBV7-6 and TRBJ2-2, with 11 bases identical to TRBD2. The CDR3 sequence is 20 residues long. CDR1 and CDR2 (germline): SGHVS, FNYEAQ. The J segment lost 6 bases and the V segment lost 5 bases, leaving 20 bases of the junction unmatched.

V is TRBV29-1 and J is TRBJ2-1, with TRBD1 matching over 12 bases. CDR1 and CDR2 from the germline V gene are SQVTM and ANQGSEA. This CDR3 comprises 14 residues. The junction had 4 bases not matched to a gene; V was cut back by 6 bases and J by 4 bases. The DNA of the CDR3 is TGCAGCGTAGTGGGACAGGGGGCGTACAATGAGCAGTTCTTC. Protein product: CSVVGQGAYNEQFF.

The chain is built from TRBV12-3 or TRBV12-4 and TRBJ1-5, with D uncertain. Trimming took 9 bases from V and 3 from J, leaving 12 bases between them. The CDR3 spans 13 residues. The CDR3 reads CASFKGHNQPQHF. The CDR3 DNA reads as TGTGCCAGTTTCAAGGGCCACAATCAGCCCCAGCATTTT.

This chain uses TRBV6-2 or TRBV6-3 with TRBJ2-1; D assignment may be TRBD1 or TRBD2 (5 bases each). The CDR3 is 13 amino acids. Per the germline V gene, CDR1 is MNHEY and CDR2 is SVGEGT. Trimming left V 6 bases short and J 6 bases short, with 12 bases between. The CDR3 region is CASSPTGPNEQFF. As DNA, the CDR3 is TGTGCCAGCAGCCCCACGGGGCCCAATGAGCAGTTCTTC.

This rearrangement joins TRBV12-3 or TRBV12-4 to TRBJ2-7; 8 bases are shared with TRBD2. The V segment lost 6 bases and the J segment 2 bases; nucleotides outside the gene matches: 9. CDR3 length: 15 amino acids. The CDR3 region is CASRGGKAGAYEQYF. CDR3 DNA: TGTGCCAGCAGAGGGGGGAAAGCGGGGGCCTACGAGCAGTACTTC.

The rearrangement links TRBV4-3 to TRBJ2-5, with TRBD1 matching over 8 bases. J gave up 5 bases and V 0 bases, and 5 bases lay outside the gene matches. The germline V gene has CDR1 LGHNA and CDR2 YSLEER. This CDR3 is 15 amino acids long. The CDR3 nucleotides are TGCGCCAGCAGCCAAGACCAGGGGGCGGGGGAGACCCAGTACTTC. Translation: CASSQDQGAGETQYF.

Only a few counts were recorded for this clonotype. The chain combines TRBV12-3 or TRBV12-4 with TRBJ1-2; unclear D gene. Between the trimmed V and J ends, which lost 5 bases and 8 bases, there was a span of 6 bases. There are 10 residues in the CDR3. The CDR3 DNA is TGTGCCAGCAGTCTAGGGGGCTACACCTTC. Its translation is CASSLGGYTF.

The genes are TRBV20-1 and TRBJ1-2; no clear D. This CDR3 is built from 14 residues. Germline V gives CDR1 DFQATT, CDR2 SNEGSKA (reference sequence). The V and J ends lost 3 bases and 2 bases respectively, with 13 bases between them. For the CDR3, the DNA is TGCAGTGCTAGGGCCCCGGACGGGAACTATGGCTACACCTTC. It codes for CSARAPDGNYGYTF.

This chain connects TRBV19 to TRBJ1-4; the D is unclear. Germline CDR1 LNHDA, CDR2 SQIVND (reference sequence). Trimming cost V 5 bases and J 5 bases, with 18 bases left between them. The CDR3 runs 16 residues. CDR3: CASSPNSPERNEKLFF. The CDR3 DNA sequence: TGTGCCAGTAGTCCCAACAGCCCCGAGAGAAATGAAAAACTGTTTTTT.

The genes are TRBV7-2 and TRBJ2-2; D is possibly TRBD1 or TRBD2 (5 bases each). Germline CDR1 reads SGHTA; CDR2 reads FQGNSA. V lost 5 bases and J 5 bases, leaving 9 bases between the germline ends. CDR3 length: 13 amino acids. The DNA for the CDR3 is TGTGCCAGCAGCCAAGGGGAGACCGGGGAGCTGTTTTTT. It encodes CASSQGETGELFF.

This clonotype has more than one count but fewer than ten. This chain links TRBV29-1 with TRBJ1-4; D gene ambiguous. Germline CDR1 reads SQVTM; CDR2 reads ANQGSEA. The CDR3 sequence is 11 residues long. Trimming removed 7 bases from V and 0 bases from J, with 3 bases in between. The CDR3 here is CSASTNEKLFF. CDR3 DNA sequence: TGCAGCGCTTCAACTAATGAAAAACTGTTTTTT.

The chain is built from TRBV29-1 and TRBJ1-2; 10 bases agree with TRBD1. Per the germline V gene, CDR1 is SQVTM and CDR2 is ANQGSEA. Trimming removed 5 bases from V and 4 bases from J; junction bases left unmatched: 4. The CDR3 is 13 amino acids. The CDR3 here is CSVWTGGFYGYTF. CDR3 nucleotide sequence: TGCAGCGTTTGGACAGGGGGGTTCTATGGCTACACCTTC.

For this clonotype: One junction end disagrees with the germline gene, perhaps due to a read error. The chain recombines TRBV6-2 or TRBV6-3 with TRBJ2-2; a possible D gene is TRBD2 (6 bases). Per germline, CDR1 MNHEY and CDR2 SVGEGT. The CDR3 sequence is 14 residues long. The CDR3 DNA sequence: TGTGACAGCAGTTACCAGCGGGACACCGGGGAGCTGTTTTTT. This encodes CDSSYQRDTGELFF.

In its sample, this clonotype was seen a few times. The chain has TRBV7-2 and TRBJ1-5; 7 bases fit TRBD1. The ends lost 10 bases at V and 1 base at J; junction bases unmatched: 7. The CDR3 runs to 14 residues. The germline gives CDR1 SGHTA, CDR2 FQGNSA. The CDR3 nucleotides are TGTGCCACCGCACAGGGGATGAGCAATCAGCCCCAGCATTTT. Protein product: CATAQGMSNQPQHF.

The CDR3 here is CATSGTFHDYTF. Here the CDR3 DNA reads TGTGCCACCAGCGGGACCTTTCATGACTACACCTTC. The J gene is TRBJ1-2, the V gene TRBV24-1; weak D call: TRBD1 (5 bases). Germline V CDR1 and CDR2: KGHDR, SFDVKD. V was clipped by 7 bases and J by 10 bases, with 15 bases between them. The CDR3 is 12 residues long.

This clonotype was detected only a few times. V gene TRBV20-1 combines with J gene TRBJ2-5; D remains unclear. Per germline, CDR1 DFQATT and CDR2 SNEGSKA (reference sequence). Trimming removed 0 bases at V and 1 base at J, with 6 bases between. The CDR3 loop spans 13 amino acids. CDR3 sequence (DNA): TGCAGTGCTAGAGAAGGCTTCCAAGAGACCCAGTACTTC. The encoded protein is CSAREGFQETQYF.

The chain carries TRBV29-1 and TRBJ1-3; TRBD1 is a possible D gene (5 bases). This CDR3 comprises 12 residues. Germline CDR1 is SQVTM and CDR2 is ANQGSEA. Deletions cut 0 bases from V and 8 bases from J, with 8 bases between. The CDR3 region has the DNA TGCAGCGTTGAAGATAGGGGCGACACCATATATTTT. Translation: CSVEDRGDTIYF.